The 17 T cell receptor beta chains listed next were all sequenced from one sample in a study of shared clonotypes between healthy human individuals. This table comes from immunoSEQ multiplex PCR, and its TCRdb copy is limited to in-frame clones, with some not included. Here the sample spans about 2.3 million clones, 85% to 95% being singletons. Material: naive CD4+ T cells from PBMCs. Subset reported: CD45RA+ positively selected. The receptors originated from a man between 18 and 35 years old in good health. Some clones in this sample may be carry-over from other donors' samples.

CDR3 amino acids: CASSTTSGRGYQETQYF. The CDR3 DNA reads TGTGCCAGTAGTACCACTAGCGGGAGGGGGTACCAAGAGACCCAGTACTTC. V and J are TRBV19 and TRBJ2-5; TRBD2 agrees at 13 bases. Per germline, CDR1 LNHDA and CDR2 SQIVND (reference sequence). The CDR3 runs 17 residues. With V trimmed by 4 bases and J by 0 bases, 5 bases remained unmatched.

This chain links TRBV19 with TRBJ2-5; D gene unclear. The CDR3 length is 13 residues. CDR1 and CDR2 (germline): LNHDA, SQIVND (reference sequence). Trimming left V 10 bases short and J 5 bases short, with 17 bases between. The CDR3 DNA reads TGTGCCACCACGGGTAGATTGGGGGAGACCCAGTACTTC. Amino acids: CATTGRLGETQYF.

The gene calls are TRBV7-9 and TRBJ1-2; D remains ambiguous. Trimming pared 3 bases from V and 4 bases from J, leaving 12 bases between. CDR3 length equals 14 residues. Germline CDR1 reads SEHNR; CDR2 reads FQNEAQ (reference sequence). CDR3 region: CASSLGGLGYGYTF. The CDR3 DNA is TGTGCCAGCAGCTTGGGAGGGCTGGGCTATGGCTACACCTTC.

The V call is TRBV5-1, the J call TRBJ1-1, with 7 bases that match TRBD1. Trimming took 0 bases from V and 4 from J; bases not matched to a gene: 9. This CDR3 is 16 amino acids long. The V gene's germline CDR1 is SGHRS and CDR2 YFSETQ. CDR3 nucleotides: TGCGCCAGCAGCTTGGAAGGGGGCTCCCCCCCCACTGAAGCTTTCTTT. Protein sequence: CASSLEGGSPPTEAFF.

The chain joins TRBV6-5 to TRBJ2-3; D unclear. This CDR3 has 14 amino acids. The germline V and J ends were trimmed by 2 bases and 4 bases, with 10 bases remaining between them. CDR1 MNHEY and CDR2 SVGAGI come from the germline V gene. In DNA form, the CDR3 reads TGTGCCAGCAGTTACCGCCATCAAGCAGATACGCAGTATTTT. Amino acids: CASSYRHQADTQYF.

The V and J genes are TRBV11-2 and TRBJ2-7; 9 nucleotides align to TRBD2. Germline V gives CDR1 SGHAT, CDR2 FQNNGV. This CDR3 has 15 residues. Trimming at V came to 1 base and at J to 0 bases, leaving 1 base not matched to a gene. The CDR3 DNA reads TGTGCCAGCAGCTTAGCTAGCGGGGTCTCCTACGAGCAGTACTTC. This sequence encodes CASSLASGVSYEQYF.

This chain uses TRBV6-5 with TRBJ2-1; TRBD2 agrees at 15 bases. The CDR3 length is 16 residues. The junction had 3 bases not matched to a gene; V was cut back by 4 bases and J by 5 bases. The V gene's germline CDR1 is MNHEY and CDR2 SVGAGI. The CDR3 reads CASSSGTSGRHNEQFF. The CDR3 coding sequence is TGTGCCAGCAGTTCAGGGACTAGCGGGAGGCACAATGAGCAGTTCTTC.

This chain connects TRBV5-4 to TRBJ2-1; D may be TRBD1 (5 bases). Germline CDR1 reads SGHNT; CDR2 reads YYREEE (reference sequence). This CDR3 has 15 amino acids. V shed 4 bases and J shed 2 bases, with 13 bases lying between them. This CDR3 is CASSEGANPYNEQFF. In nucleotides, the CDR3 is TGTGCCAGCAGCGAAGGGGCCAACCCCTACAATGAGCAGTTCTTC.

V usage is TRBV2 and J usage is TRBJ2-7; perhaps TRBD1 as D (6 bases). Germline V gene data show CDR1 as SNHLY and CDR2 as FYNNEI. V shed 0 bases and J shed 6 bases, with 6 bases lying between them. CDR3 length: 12 amino acids. The CDR3 region has the DNA TGTGCCAGCAGTGAAGCGGACAGCGAGCAGTACTTC. Its translation: CASSEADSEQYF. The whole variable domain, filled in from reference TRBV2 and TRBJ2-7, reads EPEVTQTPSHQVTQMGQEVILRCVPISNHLYFYWYRQILGQKVEFLVSFYNNEISEKSEIFDDQFSVERPDGSNFTLKIRSTKLEDSAMYFCASSEADSEQYFGPGTRLTVT.

Notes on this clone: Distinct nucleotide sequences in the sample also encode this CDR3. The chain carries TRBV5-1 and TRBJ1-1, with 9 bases identical to TRBD1. Trimming at V came to 0 bases and at J to 5 bases, leaving 5 bases not matched to a gene. The germline gives CDR1 SGHRS, CDR2 YFSETQ. The CDR3 sequence is 15 residues long. This CDR3 reads CASSLEQGAGTEAFF. In nucleotides, the CDR3 is TGCGCCAGCAGCTTGGAACAGGGGGCTGGGACTGAAGCTTTCTTT.

This clone was observed a single time. Its ends do not fully match the called genes, so a read error is possible. The rearrangement uses TRBV28 and TRBJ2-7, with D perhaps TRBD1 (5 bases). Germline V gene data show CDR1 as MDHEN and CDR2 as SYDVKM. This CDR3 has 13 amino acids. The CDR3 coding sequence is TGTGCCAGCAGTTTTATTCTTGTGCAGGGCTCGTTTTTC. Amino acid sequence: CASSFILVQGSFF.

The rearrangement uses TRBV25-1 and TRBJ1-4; TRBD1 matches at 7 bases. Unmatched junction bases numbered 7, after V lost 3 bases and J lost 6 bases. The CDR3 runs to 15 residues. Germline assignment: CDR1 MGHDK and CDR2 SYGVNS. CDR3 protein: CASSEPATGYEKLFF. Here the CDR3 DNA reads TGTGCCAGCAGTGAGCCAGCGACAGGGTATGAAAAACTGTTTTTT.

The CDR3 sequence is CASSQTGNNQPQHF. The CDR3 bases are TGTGCCAGCAGCCAGACAGGGAACAATCAGCCCCAGCATTTT. V usage is TRBV5-6 and J usage is TRBJ1-5; TRBD1 matches 7 bases. Unmatched junction bases numbered 4, after V lost 4 bases and J lost 3 bases. The germline CDR1 and CDR2 sequences are SGHDT and YYEEEE. This CDR3 is built from 14 residues.

CDR3 protein: CASSPRRGPGEKLFF. The CDR3 region has the DNA TGTGCCAGCAGCCCGCGACGGGGTCCGGGGGAAAAACTGTTTTTT. V gene TRBV7-8 combines with J gene TRBJ1-4, with D unresolved. From germline, CDR1 is SGHVS and CDR2 FQNEAQ. This CDR3 spans 15 amino acids. Trimming took 5 bases from V and 8 from J, leaving 18 bases between them.

To note about this clone: Other DNA variants within this sample encode the same CDR3. The chain has TRBV29-1 and TRBJ2-1; perhaps TRBD2 as D (5 bases). The CDR3 is made up of 12 amino acids. Trimming took 4 bases from V and 1 from J, leaving 5 bases between them. Germline values: CDR1 SQVTM, CDR2 ANQGSEA. In DNA form, the CDR3 reads TGCAGCGTTGCGGGGTCCTACAATGAGCAGTTCTTC. Translated, it gives CSVAGSYNEQFF.

The chain has TRBV7-3 and TRBJ2-7; 12 bases map to TRBD2. With V trimmed by 2 bases and J by 9 bases, 2 bases remained unmatched. CDR1 is SGHTA and CDR2 is FQGTGA in the germline V gene. There are 13 residues in the CDR3. The CDR3 region is CASSLGTSGRQYF. The CDR3 nucleotides are TGTGCCAGCAGCTTAGGGACTAGCGGGCGGCAGTACTTC.

This chain connects TRBV9 to TRBJ2-1; 13 bases align to TRBD2. The V gene's germline CDR1 is SGDLS and CDR2 YYNGEE. The CDR3 totals 17 residues. V dropped 4 bases and J dropped 12; count of bases not matched to a gene: 16. CDR3 bases: TGTGCCAGCAGCCGATCAACTCGACTAGCGGGAGGCCCTGGGCAGTTCTTC. Its translation: CASSRSTRLAGGPGQFF.